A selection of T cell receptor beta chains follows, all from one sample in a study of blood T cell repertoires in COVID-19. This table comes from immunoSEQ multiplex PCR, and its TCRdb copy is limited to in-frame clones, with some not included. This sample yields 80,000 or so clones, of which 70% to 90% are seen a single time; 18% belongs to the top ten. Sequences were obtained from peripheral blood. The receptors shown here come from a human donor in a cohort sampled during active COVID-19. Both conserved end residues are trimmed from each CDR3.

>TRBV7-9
ASRQLAGADTQY
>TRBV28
ASSAGGSRTEAF
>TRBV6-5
ASSLRTGGRETQY
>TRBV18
ASSPSSYEQY
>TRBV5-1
ASSLEADTQY
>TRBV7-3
ASSFGHSSDTQY
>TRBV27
ASSGQGAAYEQY
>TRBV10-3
AIRQGLSNTDTQY
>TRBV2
ASSASRSYNEQF
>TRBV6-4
ASRAGGNTGELF
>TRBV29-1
SAHIFMNTEAF
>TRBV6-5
ASSSPVWNTEAF
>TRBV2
ASRLAGETQY
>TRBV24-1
ATSAPPGQGSGTGELF
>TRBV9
ASSVMQGQNEKLF
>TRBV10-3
AISDTTGGDYSYNEQF
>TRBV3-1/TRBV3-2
ASTMGREQY
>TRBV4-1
ASSQGNPGQLYEQY
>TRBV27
ASSLLARETQY
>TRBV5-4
ASSLDASGTYNEQF
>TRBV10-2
ASSRSSGAYNEQF
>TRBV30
AWGDRGLYNEQF
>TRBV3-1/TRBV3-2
ASSQGPGGLGSKPYEQY
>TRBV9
ASSVEDWRVLGELF
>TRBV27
ASSSRDKANYGYT
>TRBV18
ASSPPAGQLSYEQY
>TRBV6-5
ASSILGEVDEQF
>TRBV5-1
ASSPPEGSPYNEQF
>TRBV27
ASSLPYGGFGYGYT
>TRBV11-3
ASSPQGQATDTQY
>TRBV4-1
ASSQVGLWEQF
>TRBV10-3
AISPDRTYEQY
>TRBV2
ASSERTGEFQGYT
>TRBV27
ASSIRQGYGNTIY
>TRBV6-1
ASSELEGAPSPLH
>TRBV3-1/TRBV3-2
ASRPTGGVEKLF
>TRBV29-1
SVYTAVAKNIQY
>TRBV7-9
ASSPKVRQGAYGYT
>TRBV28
ASSFGRAYGYT